This T cell receptor (beta chain) was identified in a study of identical twins. Findings and limits, study-wide: The authors noted that invariant MAIT and iNKT cells could partly confound zero-insertion analyses.

A word on this clonotype: The antigen is not known.

MiXCR, run by TCRdb on the 5' RACE reads, gives a single entry per CDR3 protein. The repertoire includes some 1,600,000 distinct CDR3 sequences, about 31% of them detected once, and around 0.3% sits in the top ten. CDR1 is MNHEY, CDR2 SVGAGI, per germline. The CDR3 contains 12 residues. V lost 4 bases and J lost 10; bases outside the gene matches: 2. This TCR derives from a newborn girl in good health. The chain joins TRBV6-5 to TRBJ1-5, with 9 bases identical to TRBD1. Sequences were obtained from cord blood. The CDR3 loop is CASSSTGGPQHF. CDR3 bases: TGTGCCAGCAGTTCCACAGGGGGCCCCCAGCATTTT.